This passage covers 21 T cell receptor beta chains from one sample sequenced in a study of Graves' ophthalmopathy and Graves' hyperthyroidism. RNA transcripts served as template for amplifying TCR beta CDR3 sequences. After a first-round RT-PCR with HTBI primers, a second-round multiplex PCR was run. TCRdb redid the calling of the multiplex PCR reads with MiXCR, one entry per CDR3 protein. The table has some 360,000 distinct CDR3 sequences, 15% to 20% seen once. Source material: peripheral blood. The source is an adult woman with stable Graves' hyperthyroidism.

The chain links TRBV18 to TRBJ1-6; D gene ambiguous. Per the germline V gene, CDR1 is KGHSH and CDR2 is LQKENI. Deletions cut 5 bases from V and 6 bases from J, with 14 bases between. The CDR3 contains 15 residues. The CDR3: CASSAPSRTNSPLHF. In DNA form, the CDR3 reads TGTGCCAGCTCAGCGCCTTCTAGAACTAATTCACCCCTCCACTTT.

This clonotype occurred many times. The CDR3 spells CASRDQRRETQYF. DNA of the CDR3: TGTGCCAGCAGGGATCAACGTCGGGAGACCCAGTACTTC. The V and J genes are TRBV28 and TRBJ2-5; D gene ambiguous. This CDR3 comprises 13 residues. V was clipped by 6 bases and J by 5 bases, with 13 bases between them. The germline V gene has CDR1 MDHEN and CDR2 SYDVKM. The whole variable domain, remainder taken from reference TRBV28 and TRBJ2-5, is DVKVTQSSRYLVKRTGEKVFLECVQDMDHENMFWYRQDPGLGLRLIYFSYDVKMKEKGDIPEGYSVSREKKERFSLILESASTNQTSMYLCASRDQRRETQYFGPGTRLLVL.

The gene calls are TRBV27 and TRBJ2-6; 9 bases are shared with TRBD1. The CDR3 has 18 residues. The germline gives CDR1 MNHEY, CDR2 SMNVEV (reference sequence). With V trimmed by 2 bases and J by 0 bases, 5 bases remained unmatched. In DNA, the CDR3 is TGTGCCAGCAGTTTAAGAGGGACAGGGCTCTCTGGGGCCAACGTCCTGACTTTC. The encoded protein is CASSLRGTGLSGANVLTF.

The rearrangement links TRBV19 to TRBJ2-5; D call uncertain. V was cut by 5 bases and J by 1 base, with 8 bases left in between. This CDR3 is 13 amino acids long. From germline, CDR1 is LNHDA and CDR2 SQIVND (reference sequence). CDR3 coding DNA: TGTGCCAGTAGTTGGTCAGGCCAAGAGACCCAGTACTTC. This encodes CASSWSGQETQYF.

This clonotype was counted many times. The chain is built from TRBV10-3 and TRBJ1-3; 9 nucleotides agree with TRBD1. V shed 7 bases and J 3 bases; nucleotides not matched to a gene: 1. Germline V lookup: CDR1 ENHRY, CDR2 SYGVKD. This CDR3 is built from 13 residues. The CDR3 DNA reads TGTGCCATCAAGACAGGGGGTGGAAACACCATATATTTT. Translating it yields CAIKTGGGNTIYF.

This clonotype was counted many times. The CDR3 nucleotides are TGTGCCAGCAGTAGCGGACTGCGCTATGGCTACACCTTC. Residues: CASSSGLRYGYTF. V usage is TRBV14 and J usage is TRBJ1-2, with D hard to call. V shed 6 bases and J shed 4 bases, with 12 bases lying between them. The CDR3 runs to 13 residues. Germline-derived CDR1 and CDR2 are SGHDN and FVKESK. Full variable domain (missing parts from reference TRBV14 and TRBJ1-2): EAGVTQFPSHSVIEKGQTVTLRCDPISGHDNLYWYRRVMGKEIKFLLHFVKESKQDESGMPNNRFLAERTGGTYSTLKVQPAELEDSGVYFCASSSGLRYGYTFGSGTRLTVV.

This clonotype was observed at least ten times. CDR3 DNA: TGCAGCGCCCGGACGATCGGGGGATTGAACACTGAAGCTTTCTTT. It codes for CSARTIGGLNTEAFF. The V call is TRBV20-1, the J call TRBJ1-1, with D possibly matching TRBD1 (5 bases). The CDR3 is 15 amino acids. The germline gives CDR1 DFQATT, CDR2 SNEGSKA (reference sequence).

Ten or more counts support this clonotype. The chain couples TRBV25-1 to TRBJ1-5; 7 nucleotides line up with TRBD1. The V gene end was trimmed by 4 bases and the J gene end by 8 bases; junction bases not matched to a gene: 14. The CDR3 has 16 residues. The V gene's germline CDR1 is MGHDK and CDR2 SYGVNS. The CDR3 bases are TGTGCCAGCAGTGGAAAGACAGGGTCGATGGGTGAGCCCCAGCATTTT. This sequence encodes CASSGKTGSMGEPQHF.

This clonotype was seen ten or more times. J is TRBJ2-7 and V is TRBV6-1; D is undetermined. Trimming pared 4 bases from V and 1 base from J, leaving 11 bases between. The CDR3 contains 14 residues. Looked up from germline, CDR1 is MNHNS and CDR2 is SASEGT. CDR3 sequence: CASSGDWASYEQYF. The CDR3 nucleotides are TGTGCCAGCAGTGGTGACTGGGCGTCCTACGAGCAGTACTTC.

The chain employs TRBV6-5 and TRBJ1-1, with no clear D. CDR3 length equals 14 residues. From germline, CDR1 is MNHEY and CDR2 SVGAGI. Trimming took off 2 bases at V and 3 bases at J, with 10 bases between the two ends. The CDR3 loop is CASSYGLSDTEAFF. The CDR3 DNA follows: TGTGCCAGCAGTTACGGGCTTTCGGACACTGAAGCTTTCTTT.

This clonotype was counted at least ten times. The CDR3 here is CASSFDREVGVQYF. CDR3 sequence (DNA): TGTGCCAGCAGTTTCGACAGGGAGGTTGGCGTTCAGTACTTC. The chain employs TRBV6-5 and TRBJ2-4, with D possibly TRBD1 on 7 matching bases. This CDR3 region has 14 residues. Germline V gene lookup returns CDR1 MNHEY and CDR2 SVGAGI. The V end lost 4 bases, the J end lost 11 bases, and 18 bases lay between the germline ends.

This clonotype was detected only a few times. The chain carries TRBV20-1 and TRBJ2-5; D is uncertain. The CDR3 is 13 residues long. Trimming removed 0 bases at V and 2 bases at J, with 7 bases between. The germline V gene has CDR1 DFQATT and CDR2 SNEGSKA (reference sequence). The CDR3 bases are TGCAGTGCTAGAGACCCAGAGCAAGAGACCCAGTACTTC. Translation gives CSARDPEQETQYF.

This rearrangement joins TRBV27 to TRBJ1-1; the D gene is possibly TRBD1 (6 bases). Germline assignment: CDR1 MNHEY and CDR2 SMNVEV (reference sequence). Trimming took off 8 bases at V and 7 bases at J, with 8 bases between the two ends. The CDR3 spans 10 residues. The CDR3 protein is CASGRGEAFF. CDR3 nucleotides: TGTGCCAGCGGCAGGGGTGAAGCTTTCTTT.

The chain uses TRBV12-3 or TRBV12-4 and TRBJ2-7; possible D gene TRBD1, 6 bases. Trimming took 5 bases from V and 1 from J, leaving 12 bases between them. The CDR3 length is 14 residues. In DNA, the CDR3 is TGTGCCAGCAGTCGGACAGCAAATTCCTACGAGCAGTACTTC. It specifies CASSRTANSYEQYF.

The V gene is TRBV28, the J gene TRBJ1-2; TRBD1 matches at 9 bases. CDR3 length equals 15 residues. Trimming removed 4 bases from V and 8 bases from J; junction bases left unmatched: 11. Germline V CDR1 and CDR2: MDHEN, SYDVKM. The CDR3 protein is CASSSDRGITRGYTF. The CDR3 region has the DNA TGTGCCAGCAGTTCGGACAGGGGTATCACGCGGGGCTACACCTTC.

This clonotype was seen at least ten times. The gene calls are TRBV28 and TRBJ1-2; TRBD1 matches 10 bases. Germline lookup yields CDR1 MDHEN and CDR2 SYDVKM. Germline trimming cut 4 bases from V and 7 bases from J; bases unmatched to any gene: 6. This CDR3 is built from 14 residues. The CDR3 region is CASSYPGQGIGYTF. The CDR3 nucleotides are TGTGCCAGCAGTTACCCGGGACAGGGGATTGGCTACACCTTC.

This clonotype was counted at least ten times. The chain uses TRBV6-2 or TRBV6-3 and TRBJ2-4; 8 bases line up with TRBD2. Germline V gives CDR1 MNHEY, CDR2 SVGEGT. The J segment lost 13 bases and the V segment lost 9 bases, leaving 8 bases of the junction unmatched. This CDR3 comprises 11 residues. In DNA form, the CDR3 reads TGTGCCAGTTCCGGGAGGGGCTCGCAGTACTTC. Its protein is CASSGRGSQYF.

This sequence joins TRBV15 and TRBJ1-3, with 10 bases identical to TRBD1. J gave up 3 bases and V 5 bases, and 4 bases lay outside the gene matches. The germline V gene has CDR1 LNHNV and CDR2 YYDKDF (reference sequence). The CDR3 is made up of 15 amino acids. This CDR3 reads CATSGQGDVGNTIYF. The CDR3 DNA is TGTGCCACCAGCGGACAGGGGGACGTTGGAAACACCATATATTTT.

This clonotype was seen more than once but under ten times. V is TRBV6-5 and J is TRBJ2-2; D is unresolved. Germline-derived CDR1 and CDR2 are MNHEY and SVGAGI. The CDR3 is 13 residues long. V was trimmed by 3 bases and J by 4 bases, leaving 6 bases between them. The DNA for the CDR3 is TGTGCCAGCAGTTATAAAGTCACCGGGGAGCTGTTTTTT. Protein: CASSYKVTGELFF.

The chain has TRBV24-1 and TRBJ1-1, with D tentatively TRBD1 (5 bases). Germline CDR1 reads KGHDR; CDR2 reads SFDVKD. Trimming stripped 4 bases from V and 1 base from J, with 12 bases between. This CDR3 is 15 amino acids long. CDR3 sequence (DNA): TGTGCCACCAGTGACGCCACTACAGGGAACACTGAAGCTTTCTTT. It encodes CATSDATTGNTEAFF.

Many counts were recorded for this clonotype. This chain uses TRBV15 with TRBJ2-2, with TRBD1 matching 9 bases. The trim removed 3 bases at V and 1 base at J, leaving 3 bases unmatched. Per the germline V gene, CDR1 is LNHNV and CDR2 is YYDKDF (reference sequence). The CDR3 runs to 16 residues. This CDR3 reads CATSSWGQGNTGELFF. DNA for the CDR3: TGTGCCACCAGCAGTTGGGGACAGGGGAACACCGGGGAGCTGTTTTTT.